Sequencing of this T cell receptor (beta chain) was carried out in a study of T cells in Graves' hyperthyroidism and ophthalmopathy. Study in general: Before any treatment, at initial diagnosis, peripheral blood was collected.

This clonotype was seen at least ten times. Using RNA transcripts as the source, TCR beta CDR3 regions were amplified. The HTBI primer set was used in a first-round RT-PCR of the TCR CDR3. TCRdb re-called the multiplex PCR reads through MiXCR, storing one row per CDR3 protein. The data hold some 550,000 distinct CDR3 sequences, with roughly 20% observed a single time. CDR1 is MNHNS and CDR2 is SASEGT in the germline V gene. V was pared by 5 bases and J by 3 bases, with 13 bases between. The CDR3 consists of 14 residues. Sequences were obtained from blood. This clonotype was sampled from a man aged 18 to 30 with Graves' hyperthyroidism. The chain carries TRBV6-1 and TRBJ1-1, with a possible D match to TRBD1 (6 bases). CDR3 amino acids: CASSQTGTYTEAFF. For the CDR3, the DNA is TGTGCCAGCAGTCAAACAGGGACATACACTGAAGCTTTCTTT.